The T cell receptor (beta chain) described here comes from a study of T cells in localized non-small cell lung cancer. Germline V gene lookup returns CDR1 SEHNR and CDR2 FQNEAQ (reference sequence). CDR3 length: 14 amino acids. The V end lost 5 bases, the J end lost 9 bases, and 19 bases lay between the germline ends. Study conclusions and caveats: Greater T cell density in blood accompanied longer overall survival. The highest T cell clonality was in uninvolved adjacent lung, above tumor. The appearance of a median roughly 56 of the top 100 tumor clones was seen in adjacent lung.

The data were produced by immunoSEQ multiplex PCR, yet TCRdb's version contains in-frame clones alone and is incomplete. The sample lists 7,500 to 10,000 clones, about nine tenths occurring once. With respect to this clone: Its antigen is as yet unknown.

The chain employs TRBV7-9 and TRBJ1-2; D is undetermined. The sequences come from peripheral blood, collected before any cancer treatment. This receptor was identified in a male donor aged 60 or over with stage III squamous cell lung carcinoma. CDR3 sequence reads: CASSRIELEERYTF. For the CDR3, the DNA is TGTGCCAGCAGCCGGATTGAGTTGGAAGAGCGCTACACCTTC.